Listed below are T cell receptor beta chains from one sample, sequenced in a study of CD8 T cells in Susac syndrome. One entry per CDR3 protein, called by TCRdb with MiXCR from the immunoSEQ multiplex PCR reads. The sample records under 200,000 distinct CDR3 sequences, approximately 95% being singletons. The sequenced sample consisted of CD4+ T cells from PBMCs. These receptors originate from a human donor with Susac syndrome. The CDR3 runs from the conserved cysteine through the conserved F or W. A D gene is named only where the DNA matches it firmly. Size tells how often a clone was seen (once, few, many) or the class of an expanded clone, and some rows leave it out.

once TRBJ1-4 TRBV20-1 - TGCAGTGCTAGAGATCTGCAGGGCAGAAAACTGTTTTTT CSARDLQGRKLFF
- TRBJ1-2 TRBV12-3/TRBV12-4 - TGTGCCAGCAGTTTTGGAACCTGGGGCTACACCTTC CASSFGTWGYTF
- TRBJ2-3 TRBV4-3 - TGCGCCAGCAGCCCAAGGGGGGAGGGAGGAGATACGCAGTATTTT CASSPRGEGGDTQYF
- TRBJ1-1 TRBV11-2 - TGTGCCAGCAGCTTAGATTCAGGCGGGGGTCGAGGGGCTTTCTTT CASSLDSGGGRGAFF
- TRBJ1-1 TRBV3-1 TRBD1 TGTGCCAGCAGCCAAGGCGGCGGCAGGGGGGCTGAAGCTTTCTTT CASSQGGGRGAEAFF
- TRBJ1-2 TRBV7-2 TRBD1 TGTGCCAGCAGCTTAGGGCAGGGGGCCCACTATGGCTACACCTTC CASSLGQGAHYGYTF
- TRBJ1-3 TRBV7-2 - TGTGCCAGCAGCTTTCAACACCCCTCTGGAAACACCATATATTTT CASSFQHPSGNTIYF
- TRBJ2-2 TRBV20-1 - TGCAGTGCTGGGGGAACCGGGGAGCTGTTTTTT CSAGGTGELFF
once TRBJ1-1 TRBV30 - TGTGCCTGGAGGATGCATCTAGGGACTGAAGCTTTCTTT CAWRMHLGTEAFF
once TRBJ2-5 TRBV23-1 - TGCGCCAGCAGCCCTTCACAGGAATCGGTCCAAGAGACCCAGTACTTC CASSPSQESVQETQYF
- TRBJ2-3 TRBV3-1 - TGTGCCAGCAGCCAAGAGGCAGTCCGAACCACAGATACGCAGTATTTT CASSQEAVRTTDTQYF
- TRBJ2-2 TRBV6-5 TRBD1 TGTGCCAGCAGAAGACAGGGCAGCGATTCCGGGGAGCTGTTTTTT CASRRQGSDSGELFF
- TRBJ2-3 TRBV7-2 TRBD2 TGTGCCAGCGGATCCGGGACTAGCGGGAGCCCGCAGTATTTT CASGSGTSGSPQYF
few TRBJ2-1 TRBV29-1 TRBD1 TGCAGCGCAGGGACAGGGTTGAATGAGCAGTTCTTC CSAGTGLNEQFF
- TRBJ2-1 TRBV29-1 - TGCAGCGTTGCGGGGAATGAGCAGTTCTTC CSVAGNEQFF
- TRBJ2-2 TRBV24-1 TRBD1 TGTGCCACCAGTGAGCGGACAGGAACAGGGCTGTTTTTT CATSERTGTGLFF
- TRBJ2-7 TRBV3-1 - TGTGCCAGCAGCCAAACATGGGACTCCTCCTACGAGCAGTACTTC CASSQTWDSSYEQYF
few TRBJ2-1 TRBV3-1 TRBD2 TGTGCCAGCAGCCAAGATAGGGGCGCGGGGGGAAGGAATGAGCAGTTCTTC CASSQDRGAGGRNEQFF
once TRBJ1-6 TRBV4-2 - TGTGCCAGCAGCCAATCTGCAGGGGTCGGTTCACCCCTCCACTTT CASSQSAGVGSPLHF
- TRBJ1-2 TRBV24-1 - TGTGCCACCAGTGATCCCTCGGCTGGCTACACCTTC CATSDPSAGYTF
- TRBJ1-1 TRBV29-1 - TGCAGCGTTGATCGCCCACAGGCAAACACTGAAGCTTTCTTT CSVDRPQANTEAFF
once TRBJ2-3 TRBV20-1 TRBD2 TGCAGTGCTAGAGGGGGGACTAGCGGGGGTAGAACAGATACGCAGTATTTT CSARGGTSGGRTDTQYF
once TRBJ2-7 TRBV28 - TGTGCCACCGGACAGCTCTCCTACGAGCAGTACTTC CATGQLSYEQYF
- TRBJ1-2 TRBV27 - TGTGCCAGCAGTTTACCGCTCTACCCTGGCTACACCTTC CASSLPLYPGYTF
- TRBJ2-3 TRBV2 TRBD2 TGTGCCAGCAAAGTACTAGCGGGAGGAGCTAGCACAGATACGCAGTATTTT CASKVLAGGASTDTQYF
- TRBJ2-3 TRBV20-1 TRBD2 TGCAGTGCTACGGAGACTAGCGGGGCCCTCACAGATACGCAGTATTTT CSATETSGALTDTQYF
- TRBJ1-2 TRBV12-3/TRBV12-4 TRBD1 TGTGCCAGCAAGTTGACAGGGGGCGGTAGCTATGGCTACACCTTC CASKLTGGGSYGYTF
- TRBJ2-1 TRBV20-1 TRBD2 TGCAGTGCTAGTTTAGCGGGGTCCTCCTACAATGAGCAGTTCTTC CSASLAGSSYNEQFF
once TRBJ2-2 TRBV4-3 TRBD2 TGCGCCAGCAGCCAAGAATCTACGGCTTTAGCGGGAGTCACCGGGGAGCTGTTTTTT CASSQESTALAGVTGELFF
once TRBJ2-7 TRBV28 - TGTGCCAGCAGTTCCGTTGGCCTCTCATCGTCCGAGCAGTACTTC CASSSVGLSSSEQYF
- TRBJ1-2 TRBV4-3 - TGCGCCAGCAGCCGAGGGGTGGCCCATGGCTACACCTTC CASSRGVAHGYTF
- TRBJ1-4 TRBV20-1 TRBD1 TGCAGTGCCCTGGGACAGAATGAAAAACTGTTTTTT CSALGQNEKLFF
- TRBJ2-5 TRBV29-1 - TGCAGCGTTTTGCCCGGGGAGACCCAGTACTTC CSVLPGETQYF
- TRBJ1-6 TRBV7-2 - TGTGCCAGCAGCTTAGTGTTTTCACCCCTCCACTTT CASSLVFSPLHF
- TRBJ2-7 TRBV10-3 - TGTGCCATCAGTGCTACCAACTACGAGCAGTACTTC CAISATNYEQYF
- TRBJ2-1 TRBV20-1 - TGCAGTGCGGTATGGGGACCAACATACAATGAGCAGTTCTTC CSAVWGPTYNEQFF
- TRBJ2-4 TRBV20-1 - TGCAGTGCTAGTTGGGGTAGCGGCAAAAACATTCAGTACTTC CSASWGSGKNIQYF
- TRBJ1-5 TRBV6-5 - TGTGCCAGCAGTTACTCGTCGGATCAGCCCCAGCATTTT CASSYSSDQPQHF
once TRBJ1-2 TRBV29-1 - TGCAGCGTTGAAGATCGTGGGGGAGACTATGGCTACACCTTC CSVEDRGGDYGYTF
- TRBJ2-2 TRBV29-1 - TGCAGCGTTGGTAGGGGGTTGGCCGGGGAGCTGTTTTTT CSVGRGLAGELFF
- TRBJ2-2 TRBV5-1 TRBD2 TGCGCCAGCAGCTTGACCACTAGCGGGACTTCTACCGGGGAGCTGTTTTTT CASSLTTSGTSTGELFF
- TRBJ2-7 TRBV4-2 - TGTGCCAGCAGCCAAGAGCCCAGGGCGACCTACGAGCAGTACTTC CASSQEPRATYEQYF
- TRBJ2-1 TRBV30 - TGTGCCTGGAGACATCAAGATGAGCAGTTCTTC CAWRHQDEQFF
- TRBJ2-2 TRBV5-1 TRBD1 TGCGCCAGCAGCATCGGGACAGGGGGCACCGGGGAGCTGTTTTTT CASSIGTGGTGELFF
- TRBJ2-3 TRBV29-1 TRBD2 TGCAGCGCCCGACTAGCGGGAGGGCCAGATACGCAGTATTTT CSARLAGGPDTQYF
- TRBJ1-2 TRBV29-1 - TGCAGCGTCGAGACAGGCTACGATGGCTACACCTTC CSVETGYDGYTF
- TRBJ2-5 TRBV20-1 - TGCAGTGCTAGAGATCGGGTGACCCAGTACTTC CSARDRVTQYF
- TRBJ2-5 TRBV11-2 - TGTGCCAGCAGCCACTGGGCCAGGCAAGAGACCCAGTACTTC CASSHWARQETQYF
- TRBJ1-2 TRBV6-5 - TGTGCCAGCAGTAGCAGGGCCGGCGACTATGGCTACACCTTC CASSSRAGDYGYTF
- TRBJ2-4 TRBV28 - TGTGCCAGCAGGAACGGACTAGCCAAAAACATTCAGTACTTC CASRNGLAKNIQYF
- TRBJ2-5 TRBV2 - TGTGCCAGCAGACCCAGCGGGCATCAAGAGACCCAGTACTTC CASRPSGHQETQYF
once TRBJ1-5 TRBV25-1 - TGTGCCAGCAGTGGACCCACGGGGATGCCCCAGCATTTT CASSGPTGMPQHF
- TRBJ1-5 TRBV12-3/TRBV12-4 TRBD1 TGTGCCAGCAGCCAGGGACAGATTAGCAATCAGCCCCAGCATTTT CASSQGQISNQPQHF